The rows below give T cell receptor beta chains drawn from one sample of a study of human T cells and chemical hapten exposure. TCRdb redid the calling of the RACE reads with MiXCR, one entry per CDR3 protein. The sample yields some 81,000 distinct CDR3 sequences, under 14% seen once. Sequencing was performed on whole blood, taken in connection with sensitization to the hapten diphenylcyclopropenone (DPC). All receptors derive from a man younger than 35 with alopecia areata. Some clones in this sample may be carry-over from other donors' samples. Both conserved end residues are trimmed from each CDR3.

V,CDR3
TRBV5-6,ASSLQGGEAF
TRBV7-8,ASSLQPAENTEAF
TRBV9,ASNQGKDTQY
TRBV12-3/TRBV12-4,ASSSLWSEETQY
TRBV3-1,ASSHRQVDYGYT
TRBV28,ASSIHNQETQY
TRBV27,ASSLAETSNTEAF
TRBV6-2/TRBV6-3,ASSYSSTSGGGEQF
TRBV7-2,ASSAVRTNTGELF
TRBV12-3/TRBV12-4,ASSLRRVREHTEAF
TRBV15,ATSRDQGRQETQY
TRBV18,ASSPDDRLTGELF
TRBV11-2,ASSLGLASLEQF
TRBV6-6,ASSPDFYEQY
TRBV20-1,SAADRASNQPQH
TRBV28,ASSTKQGPNTEAF
TRBV12-3/TRBV12-4,ASSFVPLGPQH
TRBV11-2,ASSSRGSNTQY
TRBV7-9,ASSPPQGVGYEQY
TRBV19,ASSGEMYNEQF
TRBV2,ASSEVTAIYNSPLH
TRBV5-4,ASSLARVRGYEQY
TRBV29-1,SVGTGSHANTEAF
TRBV5-5,ASSLRGITDTQY
TRBV4-3,ASSQEPRGRTQY
TRBV20-1,SASTGVSYEQY
TRBV2,ASSEWRESSEQF